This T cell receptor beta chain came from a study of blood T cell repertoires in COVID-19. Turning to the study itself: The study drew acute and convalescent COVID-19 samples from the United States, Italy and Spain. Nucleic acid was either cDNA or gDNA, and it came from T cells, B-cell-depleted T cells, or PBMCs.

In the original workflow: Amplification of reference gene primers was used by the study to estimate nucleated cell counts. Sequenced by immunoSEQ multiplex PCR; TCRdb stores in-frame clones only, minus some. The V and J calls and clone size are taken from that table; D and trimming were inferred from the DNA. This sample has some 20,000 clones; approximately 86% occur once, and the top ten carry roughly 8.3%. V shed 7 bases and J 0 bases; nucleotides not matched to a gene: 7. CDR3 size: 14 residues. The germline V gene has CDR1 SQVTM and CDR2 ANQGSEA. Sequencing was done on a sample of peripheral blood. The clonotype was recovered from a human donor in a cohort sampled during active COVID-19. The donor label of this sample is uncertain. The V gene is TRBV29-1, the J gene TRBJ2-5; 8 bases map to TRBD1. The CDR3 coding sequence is TGCAGCGGCGGGGACAGGAGGTACCAAGAGACCCAGTACTTC. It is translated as CSGGDRRYQETQYF.